Listed below are T cell receptor beta chains from one sample, sequenced in a study of T cell changes during pregnancy in multiple sclerosis. Measured with immunoSEQ multiplex PCR; TCRdb has only the in-frame clones, and not every one. This table holds roughly 17,000 clones, more than 75% found once. This specimen consisted of CD8+ T cells from peripheral blood mononuclear cells, obtained after pregnancy. The receptors were sampled from a female donor with multiple sclerosis, enrolled in a pregnancy study. The CDR3 runs from the conserved cysteine through the conserved F or W. The order of the fields is clone size, D gene, J gene, V gene, CDR3 DNA, CDR3 protein. A D gene is named only where the DNA matches it firmly. Size is omitted from some rows. Given values are once, few, many or a class for expanded clones.

- TRBD2 TRBJ2-3 TRBV27 TGTGCCAGCAGTTTGAGCGGGATAACAGATACGCAGTATTTT CASSLSGITDTQYF
- TRBD1 TRBJ1-1 TRBV7-9 TGTGCCAGCAGCACCGGACAGGGCCGAACTGAAGCTTTCTTT CASSTGQGRTEAFF
- - TRBJ2-7 TRBV6-1 TGTGCCAGCAGTGAAGACCAAGGTGGGGGGTCTGAGCAGTACTTC CASSEDQGGGSEQYF
- - TRBJ2-1 TRBV7-9 TGTGCCAGCAGCGGATCGAAAGGAGGACAGAACTACAATGAGCAGTTCTTC CASSGSKGGQNYNEQFF
once TRBD1 TRBJ1-5 TRBV2 TGTGCCAGCAGTGAAGGGGACAGGGGTTTCAATCAGCCCCAGCATTTT CASSEGDRGFNQPQHF
- TRBD2 TRBJ2-2 TRBV11-2 TGTGCCAGCAGCTTAGAGGGTAGCGGGGGGGAGCTGTTTTTT CASSLEGSGGELFF
once TRBD1 TRBJ2-7 TRBV9 TGTGCCAGCAGCCCGGACAGGGTCCCCTACGAGCAGTACTTC CASSPDRVPYEQYF
- TRBD1 TRBJ1-2 TRBV6-5 TGTGCCAGCAGTTACAAGGGGGCAAGTGGCTACACCTTC CASSYKGASGYTF
- - TRBJ1-2 TRBV7-9 TGTGCCAGCAGCTCGAGTAGTGGCTACACCTTC CASSSSSGYTF
once TRBD2 TRBJ2-2 TRBV28 TGTGCCAGCAGAGCGGGACTAATAAACACCGGGGAGCTGTTTTTT CASRAGLINTGELFF
few - TRBJ1-1 TRBV5-6 TGTGCCAGCAGCTTTCAGGCGAACACTGAAGCTTTCTTT CASSFQANTEAFF
- TRBD1 TRBJ1-1 TRBV7-3 TGTGCCAGCAGTTTGACAGGGGGCGAAGCTTTCTTT CASSLTGGEAFF
- - TRBJ1-1 TRBV30 TGTGCCTGGAGTTTGACAGCGAACACTGAAGCTTTCTTT CAWSLTANTEAFF
- - TRBJ2-3 TRBV27 TGTGCCAGCAGTCCAATAAACTCAAACTCAGGATCTAGCACAGATACGCAGTATTTT CASSPINSNSGSSTDTQYF
- - TRBJ1-1 TRBV25-1 TGTGCCAGCAGTGTGGATGGGTGGGCCGTTAACACTGAAGCTTTCTTT CASSVDGWAVNTEAFF
once TRBD2 TRBJ2-2 TRBV18 TGTGCCAGCTCACCGGTCCTAGGTAGCGGGGGGCCAACGAACACCGGGGAGCTGTTTTTT CASSPVLGSGGPTNTGELFF
- TRBD1 TRBJ2-3 TRBV6-1 TGTGCCAGCAGTGAAGCACAGGGGGCATCAGATACGCAGTATTTT CASSEAQGASDTQYF
- - TRBJ1-1 TRBV30 TGTGCCTGGGATAGGGGGAACACTGAAGCTTTCTTT CAWDRGNTEAFF
- TRBD2 TRBJ2-7 TRBV7-9 TGTGCCAGCAGCTTGGGAGGGCAGGGTATAGACGAGCAGTACTTC CASSLGGQGIDEQYF
- TRBD1 TRBJ2-7 TRBV9 TGTGCCAGCAGCGTAGTGGGGGACAGCTACGAGCAGTACTTC CASSVVGDSYEQYF
- - TRBJ2-2 TRBV6-1 TGTGCCAGCAGCACAGGATTGAGTTTAGAGCTGTTTTTT CASSTGLSLELFF
- - TRBJ2-1 TRBV6-4 TGTGCCAGCAGCGCACTAGCCGGGAGTGTCGATGAGCAGTTCTTC CASSALAGSVDEQFF
- TRBD1 TRBJ1-1 TRBV6-1 TGTGCCAGCAGTGAAGCAGGACAGGGGGGCACTGAAGCTTTCTTT CASSEAGQGGTEAFF
- - TRBJ2-2 TRBV9 TGTGCCAGCAGCGTAAGCGGCCGCGGGGCGGTCACCGGGGAGCTGTTTTTT CASSVSGRGAVTGELFF
- - TRBJ2-1 TRBV11-3 TGTGCCAGCAGCCCCCGAAGGGGGACCTCCTACAATGAGCAGTTCTTC CASSPRRGTSYNEQFF
once TRBD1 TRBJ2-7 TRBV2 TGTGCCAGCCGACAGGGGAGGACCGAGCAGTACTTC CASRQGRTEQYF
- TRBD1 TRBJ1-6 TRBV6-5 TGTGCCAGCAGTTTAACGGGACAGGGGAGGAATTCACCCCTCCACTTT CASSLTGQGRNSPLHF
- - TRBJ2-6 TRBV27 TGTGCCAGCAGCGCCAAAGACAGCTCTGGGGCCAACGTCCTGACTTTC CASSAKDSSGANVLTF
- TRBD1 TRBJ2-7 TRBV19 TGTGCCAGTAGTATAGAGGACAGGGGGACCTACGAGCAGTACTTC CASSIEDRGTYEQYF
- TRBD1 TRBJ2-1 TRBV7-3 TGTGCCAGCAGCACGACAGGGGCCAGTGAGCAGTTCTTC CASSTTGASEQFF
- - TRBJ1-1 TRBV27 TGTGCCAGCAGTATCGGACAAAACACTGAAGCTTTCTTT CASSIGQNTEAFF
- TRBD1 TRBJ1-5 TRBV19 TGTGCCAGTAGTATGACAGGGAGAGGGGGCAATCAGCCCCAGCATTTT CASSMTGRGGNQPQHF
- TRBD1 TRBJ2-7 TRBV4-3 TGCGCCAGCAGCCAAAGGACAGGGGGCGAGCAGTACTTC CASSQRTGGEQYF
- - TRBJ2-7 TRBV9 TGTGCCAGCAGCTCAACAGGGAGCTCCTACGAGCAGTACTTC CASSSTGSSYEQYF
- TRBD1 TRBJ2-7 TRBV5-6 TGTGCCAGCAGCCCCGCCGGGACAGGGAGCTACGAGCAGTACTTC CASSPAGTGSYEQYF
- - TRBJ1-2 TRBV4-1 TGCGCCAGCAGCCAAAAGCCGGGGACTCACTATGGCTACACCTTC CASSQKPGTHYGYTF
- TRBD2 TRBJ2-3 TRBV28 TGTGCCAGCAAGACCGGCAGCGGGATGTATTTT CASKTGSGMYF
- - TRBJ2-1 TRBV10-3 TGTGCCATCAGCGAACCGGACAGAGCAACGGATGAGCAGTTCTTC CAISEPDRATDEQFF
- - TRBJ2-7 TRBV27 TGTGCCAGCAGTTTATCATCGGGGTTCTACGAGCAGTACTTC CASSLSSGFYEQYF
- - TRBJ2-7 TRBV7-9 TGTGCCAGCAGCTCCGTACATTCAGGGGTGAGCTACGAGCAGTACTTC CASSSVHSGVSYEQYF
- - TRBJ2-4 TRBV21-1 TGTGCCAGCAGCCGTATACGTGACAGGGGGCTTAACATTCAGTACTTC CASSRIRDRGLNIQYF
- - TRBJ2-7 TRBV5-1 TGCGCCAGCAGCTTTAGTTTAGATTACGAGCAGTACTTC CASSFSLDYEQYF
- - TRBJ2-5 TRBV6-1 TGTGCCAGCAGAAAGGGGCTTGAAGAGACCCAGTACTTC CASRKGLEETQYF
- - TRBJ1-4 TRBV9 TGTGCCAGCAGCGTGGGGGGGACCCATAATGAAAAACTGTTTTTT CASSVGGTHNEKLFF
- - TRBJ1-6 TRBV13 TGTGCCAGCAGCTTATCCGTTAATTCACCCCTCCACTTT CASSLSVNSPLHF